This record concerns one T cell receptor (beta chain) sequence. The target antigen is unknown. Several immunoSEQ plates received, in even portions, the genomic DNA of each subset. Sequencing used immunoSEQ multiplex PCR; TCRdb keeps in-frame clones, though not all of them. This sample yields approximately 100,000 clones, of which 67% are seen a single time; roughly 22% belongs to the top ten. From germline, CDR1 is SQVTM and CDR2 ANQGSEA. V was trimmed by 0 bases and J by 1 base, leaving 6 bases between them. CDR3 size: 14 residues. These data belong to a study of shared clonotypes between healthy human individuals. Recent acute infections and vaccinations were absent in the healthy HIV-negative adult donors. Study findings and constraints: Relative to their counterparts shared across all four donors, non-shared clonotypes exhibited diminished generation probabilities. Represented genetic and exposure-history diversity was restricted by having few donors.

The specimen was memory CD8+ T cells sorted from blood. Subset indicated: CD45RO+ cells pooled with CCR7-negative TemRA cells. This clonotype was sampled from a woman aged 25 to 39 in good health. The chain is built from TRBV29-1 and TRBJ2-2, with D unclear. The CDR3, as DNA: TGCAGCGTTGAAGATAGACAGAACACCGGGGAGCTGTTTTTT. Translating gives CSVEDRQNTGELFF.